These T cell receptor beta chains were read from a single sample in a study of cytomegalovirus exposure and HLA in healthy donors. Sequenced by immunoSEQ multiplex PCR; TCRdb stores in-frame clones only, minus some. The table lists about 40,000 clones, 80% to 95% of them singletons. The sample comprised PBMCs. These receptors all come from a young woman in good health and CMV-seronegative. CDR3s include the opening cysteine and the closing phenylalanine or tryptophan. The D gene is left open where the match is weak. Clone size is not always given. Where it is, it says once, few, many or a class for expanded clones.

D gene | clone size | J gene | V gene | CDR3 protein | CDR3 DNA
- | - | TRBJ2-7 | TRBV29-1 | CSAGGSRGYEQYF | TGCAGCGCGGGGGGCAGCCGGGGATACGAGCAGTACTTC
TRBD2 | - | TRBJ2-2 | TRBV5-4 | CASSRGRPGGSGELFF | TGTGCCAGCAGCCGAGGGCGGCCGGGGGGATCTGGGGAGCTGTTTTTT
TRBD1 | - | TRBJ2-1 | TRBV7-8 | CASSLAGGTGFSEQFF | TGTGCCAGCAGCTTAGCTGGGGGGACAGGTTTTTCTGAGCAGTTCTTC
- | - | TRBJ1-3 | TRBV20-1 | CSAVPKNTIYF | TGCAGTGCTGTCCCCAAAAACACCATATATTTT
TRBD1 | - | TRBJ2-1 | TRBV10-2 | CASSTPGTGGINEQFF | TGCGCCAGCAGTACCCCCGGGACAGGGGGCATTAATGAGCAGTTCTTC
- | - | TRBJ2-7 | TRBV11-2 | CASSLISDEQYF | TGTGCCAGCAGCTTAATTTCCGACGAGCAGTACTTC
TRBD1 | - | TRBJ1-1 | TRBV6-5 | CASSYSGQENTEAFF | TGTGCCAGCAGTTACTCCGGACAGGAAAACACTGAAGCTTTCTTT
TRBD2 | - | TRBJ2-3 | TRBV2 | CASTREGSTDTQYF | TGTGCCAGTACGCGGGAGGGAAGCACAGATACGCAGTATTTT
- | - | TRBJ2-2 | TRBV28 | CASSFSPGATGELFF | TGTGCCAGCAGTTTCTCACCAGGCGCCACCGGGGAGCTGTTTTTT
TRBD1 | - | TRBJ1-1 | TRBV4-2 | CASSPDRDSNTEAFF | TGTGCCAGCAGCCCGGACCGGGACAGCAACACTGAAGCTTTCTTT
- | - | TRBJ2-3 | TRBV28 | CASSPVSGRDTQYF | TGTGCCAGCAGTCCCGTGAGCGGGCGAGATACGCAGTATTTT
- | - | TRBJ2-3 | TRBV6-5 | CASSYDRFRTDTQYF | TGTGCCAGCAGTTACGATCGGTTCCGCACAGATACGCAGTATTTT
- | - | TRBJ1-1 | TRBV5-8 | CASSPTTNTEAFF | TGTGCCAGCAGCCCCACAACGAACACTGAAGCTTTCTTT
- | few | TRBJ2-7 | TRBV5-6 | CASGRDFQSSYEQYF | TGTGCCAGCGGTCGGGACTTCCAGAGCTCCTACGAGCAGTACTTC
- | - | TRBJ1-1 | TRBV19 | CASSIDQFGNTEAFF | TGTGCCAGTAGTATTGATCAATTCGGGAACACTGAAGCTTTCTTT
- | few | TRBJ1-2 | TRBV6-5 | CASSRQGRSGYTF | TGTGCCAGCTCCCGCCAGGGAAGGAGTGGCTACACCTTC
- | - | TRBJ2-3 | TRBV28 | CASSSPTRPPQDTQYF | TGTGCCAGCAGTTCCCCGACTAGACCCCCACAAGATACGCAGTATTTT
- | - | TRBJ1-5 | TRBV27 | CASSPLGGLGQPQHF | TGTGCCAGCAGTCCCCTGGGGGGGTTAGGGCAGCCCCAGCATTTT
- | - | TRBJ2-1 | TRBV6-1 | CASKAGLSYNEQFF | TGTGCCAGCAAGGCGGGACTCTCCTACAATGAGCAGTTCTTC
- | - | TRBJ2-7 | TRBV6-6 | CASSAPAEGDYEQYF | TGTGCCAGCAGTGCGCCCGCGGAGGGAGACTACGAGCAGTACTTC
TRBD1 | - | TRBJ2-1 | TRBV7-9 | CASSAGQGMNEQFF | TGTGCCAGCAGCGCGGGACAGGGGATGAATGAGCAGTTCTTC
- | - | TRBJ2-6 | TRBV6-6 | CASSYRRAAGANVLTF | TGTGCCAGCAGTTACCGGCGGGCAGCTGGGGCCAACGTCCTGACTTTC
TRBD2 | once | TRBJ2-2 | TRBV27 | CASSPGTRNTGELFF | TGTGCCAGCAGTCCCGGGACTAGGAACACCGGGGAGCTGTTTTTT
- | - | TRBJ2-1 | TRBV19 | CASSKGGAYNEQFF | TGTGCCAGTAGCAAAGGAGGGGCCTACAATGAGCAGTTCTTC
TRBD1 | - | TRBJ1-5 | TRBV2 | CASTLGAGGTQPQHF | TGTGCCAGCACCCTAGGGGCAGGGGGCACTCAGCCCCAGCATTTT
- | once | TRBJ2-2 | TRBV7-8 | CASSLVVRRTGELFF | TGTGCCAGCAGCTTAGTCGTACGGCGGACCGGGGAGCTGTTTTTT
- | - | TRBJ2-3 | TRBV7-3 | CASSSSPTDTQYF | TGTGCCAGCAGCTCGAGCCCAACAGATACGCAGTATTTT
- | - | TRBJ1-1 | TRBV2 | CASSESGFSTEAFF | TGTGCCAGCAGTGAGTCGGGGTTTTCCACTGAAGCTTTCTTT
- | - | TRBJ2-7 | TRBV11-2 | CASSPQRTYEQYF | TGTGCCAGCAGCCCCCAGCGGACCTACGAGCAGTACTTC
TRBD2 | - | TRBJ2-7 | TRBV13 | CASSLALGWEGEQYF | TGTGCCAGCAGCCTAGCCCTGGGTTGGGAGGGCGAGCAGTACTTC
TRBD1 | - | TRBJ2-7 | TRBV29-1 | CSVAEVQGAYEQYF | TGCAGCGTCGCCGAGGTGCAGGGGGCCTACGAGCAGTACTTC
- | - | TRBJ1-2 | TRBV28 | CASSTDRSIGVGYTF | TGTGCCAGCAGCACAGACAGGTCAATCGGAGTTGGCTACACCTTC
TRBD1 | - | TRBJ2-3 | TRBV7-9 | CASSPGTGRITDTQYF | TGTGCCAGCAGCCCAGGGACAGGGAGGATCACAGATACGCAGTATTTT
TRBD1 | - | TRBJ2-3 | TRBV27 | CASATAPGQGADTQYF | TGTGCCAGCGCGACTGCACCGGGACAGGGGGCTGACACGCAGTATTTT
TRBD2 | - | TRBJ2-2 | TRBV27 | CASSSSGLAGVPGELFF | TGTGCCAGCAGTTCCTCCGGACTAGCGGGAGTCCCCGGGGAGCTGTTTTTT